What follows are 27 T cell receptor beta chains derived from one specimen sequenced in a study of spatial heterogeneity in lung cancer. MiXCR, applied by TCRdb to the 5' RACE reads, yields one record per CDR3 protein. The data contain roughly 36,000 distinct CDR3 sequences, about 5.8% of them singletons. Time point meaning: sample taken at primary tumor resection. Whole RNA was taken from tumor, nontumor lung or frozen PBMC; it was then sequenced unsorted. The sample was PBMCs, taken at surgery. The source is a male donor with early-stage non-small cell lung cancer.

The chain has TRBV19 and TRBJ1-5; D remains unclear. There are 14 residues in the CDR3. From germline, CDR1 is LNHDA and CDR2 SQIVND (reference sequence). V was pared by 0 bases and J by 7 bases, with 10 bases between. The CDR3 protein is CASSIDGRRQPQHF. In DNA, the CDR3 is TGTGCCAGTAGTATAGATGGGAGGCGCCAGCCCCAGCATTTT.

This clonotype was recorded many times. The V call is TRBV4-3, the J call TRBJ1-3; D is uncertain. Trimming took 4 bases from V and 0 from J, leaving 10 bases between them. The CDR3 is 15 residues long. The germline CDR1 and CDR2 sequences are LGHNA and YSLEER. The CDR3 DNA follows: TGCGCCAGCAGCCCCCAGACCGGCTCTGGAAACACCATATATTTT. Protein product: CASSPQTGSGNTIYF.

The sample holds many counts of this clonotype. V gene TRBV20-1 combines with J gene TRBJ2-3, with D possibly TRBD2 on 6 matching bases. CDR1 is DFQATT and CDR2 is SNEGSKA in the germline V gene (reference sequence). The germline V and J ends were trimmed by 2 bases and 2 bases, with 8 bases remaining between them. CDR3 length: 13 amino acids. CDR3 bases: TGCAGTGCTAGACTAGCGACCACAGATACGCAGTATTTT. Translated: CSARLATTDTQYF.

This clonotype is labeled large. This chain uses TRBV28 with TRBJ2-7, with 7 positions matching TRBD2. CDR1 is MDHEN and CDR2 is SYDVKM in the germline V gene. Trimming took 3 bases from V and 3 from J; bases not matched to a gene: 11. There are 16 residues in the CDR3. In DNA form, the CDR3 reads TGTGCCAGCAGTTTTCTCCTAGCGGCGGTTTTCTACGAGCAGTACTTC. It specifies CASSFLLAAVFYEQYF.

The rearrangement links TRBV28 to TRBJ1-1; TRBD1 might be the D (6 bases). CDR1 and CDR2 (germline): MDHEN, SYDVKM. V was clipped by 4 bases and J by 0 bases, with 12 bases between them. This CDR3 comprises 15 residues. CDR3 sequence (DNA): TGTGCCAGCAGTTCCCGACAGGTCATGAACACTGAAGCTTTCTTT. Its protein is CASSSRQVMNTEAFF.

Points on this clonotype: It is likely a read error, because the conserved phenylalanine at the end of the CDR3 is missing. The J gene is TRBJ2-7, the V gene TRBV28; D is perhaps TRBD2 (6 bases). In germline, CDR1 is MDHEN, CDR2 SYDVKM. The V end was cut by 6 bases, the J end by 5 bases, with 14 bases between. The CDR3 is made up of 13 amino acids. This chain's CDR3 is CASRSPSAHEQYI. The CDR3 bases are TGTGCCAGCAGGTCCCCTAGCGCCCACGAGCAGTACATC.

This clonotype was seen ten or more times. This chain links TRBV12-3 or TRBV12-4 with TRBJ2-5; 7 nucleotides match TRBD1. The CDR3 consists of 12 residues. V shed 8 bases and J 5 bases; nucleotides not matched to a gene: 5. The CDR3 region is CASGQAKETQYF. CDR3 in DNA: TGTGCCAGCGGACAGGCCAAGGAGACCCAGTACTTC.

This clonotype was seen a few times. The chain carries TRBV20-1 and TRBJ2-7; D uncertain. V lost 0 bases and J 6 bases, leaving 12 bases between the germline ends. CDR3 length equals 13 residues. CDR1 and CDR2 (germline): DFQATT, SNEGSKA (reference sequence). The CDR3 loop is CSARDLMTAEQYF. DNA for the CDR3: TGCAGTGCTAGAGACCTAATGACCGCCGAGCAGTACTTC.

This chain uses TRBV19 with TRBJ2-7; 7 nucleotides line up with TRBD2. The ends lost 7 bases at V and 0 bases at J; junction bases unmatched: 9. Germline V lookup: CDR1 LNHDA, CDR2 SQIVND (reference sequence). There are 15 residues in the CDR3. In DNA form, the CDR3 reads TGTGCCAGTACCCAAACGGGGGGACCCTCCTACGAGCAGTACTTC. The encoded protein is CASTQTGGPSYEQYF.

This clonotype was seen many times. V is TRBV9 and J is TRBJ1-4; 8 nucleotides align to TRBD1. Germline V lookup: CDR1 SGDLS, CDR2 YYNGEE. The junction had 7 bases not matched to a gene; V was cut back by 0 bases and J by 3 bases. CDR3 length equals 17 residues. CDR3 nucleotides: TGTGCCAGCAGCGTAGGAACAGGGGGTAGGGCTAATGAAAAACTGTTTTTT. It specifies CASSVGTGGRANEKLFF.

This clonotype was counted ten times or more. The V gene is TRBV4-2, the J gene TRBJ2-3, with D maybe TRBD2 (5 bases). In germline, CDR1 is LGHNA, CDR2 YNFKEQ. The CDR3 totals 16 residues. With 1 base removed from V and 0 bases from J, the gap between germline ends came to 11 bases. The CDR3 loop is CASSQVGAASTDTQYF. The CDR3 nucleotides read TGTGCCAGCAGCCAAGTCGGAGCGGCTAGCACAGATACGCAGTATTTT.

The chain joins TRBV12-3 or TRBV12-4 to TRBJ2-4; 14 nucleotides align to TRBD2. CDR3 length equals 13 residues. V trimming: 6 bases; J trimming: 13 bases; junction bases outside the gene matches: 5. The CDR3 DNA reads TGTGCCAGCAGGGCGACTAGCGGGGGGGCCCAGTACTTC. Translation gives CASRATSGGAQYF.

The chain employs TRBV7-8 and TRBJ2-1, with a possible D match to TRBD1 (5 bases). From germline, CDR1 is SGHVS and CDR2 FQNEAQ. There are 15 residues in the CDR3. The germline V and J ends were trimmed by 5 bases and 0 bases, with 11 bases remaining between them. CDR3 amino acids: CASSPTVLSYNEQFF. The CDR3 coding sequence is TGTGCCAGCAGCCCGACAGTTCTCTCCTACAATGAGCAGTTCTTC.

The J gene is TRBJ1-1, the V gene TRBV5-1; weak D call: TRBD1 (6 bases). Trimming removed 4 bases from V and 4 bases from J, with 17 bases in between. The germline V gene encodes CDR1 SGHRS and CDR2 YFSETQ. CDR3 length: 15 amino acids. CDR3 DNA sequence: TGCGCCAGCAGCCCACAGGGATGGGGGACCACTGAAGCTTTCTTT. This encodes CASSPQGWGTTEAFF.

This clonotype has at least ten counts. The rearrangement uses TRBV6-2 or TRBV6-3 and TRBJ2-7; tentative D call: TRBD2 (6 bases). The V end lost 8 bases, the J end lost 0 bases, and 17 bases lay between the germline ends. Germline CDR1 MNHEY, CDR2 SVGEGT. There are 15 residues in the CDR3. The CDR3 bases are TGTGCCAGCTGTGTCGGGGGTGCCAGCTCCTACGAGCAGTACTTC. Translation: CASCVGGASSYEQYF.

V usage is TRBV5-1 and J usage is TRBJ1-5; 7 nucleotides match TRBD1. The CDR3 has 15 residues. V lost 2 bases, J lost 4 bases, and 6 bases stayed unmatched. Per germline, CDR1 SGHRS and CDR2 YFSETQ. CDR3 sequence reads: CASSLDDRENQPQHF. Written as DNA, the CDR3 is TGCGCCAGCAGCTTAGATGACAGGGAAAATCAGCCCCAGCATTTT.

The gene calls are TRBV30 and TRBJ2-3; TRBD2 matches at 7 bases. Germline assignment: CDR1 GTSNPN and CDR2 SVGIG (reference sequence). CDR3 length: 15 amino acids. Trimming at V came to 0 bases and at J to 2 bases, leaving 5 bases not matched to a gene. CDR3 nucleotides: TGTGCCTGGAGTGTAATGCGGGGGTACACAGATACGCAGTATTTT. It yields the protein CAWSVMRGYTDTQYF.

The table lists this clonotype with a few counts. V is TRBV20-1 and J is TRBJ2-4, with 7 bases that match TRBD2. The CDR3 length is 13 residues. The germline V gene has CDR1 DFQATT and CDR2 SNEGSKA (reference sequence). J was trimmed by 11 bases and V by 0 bases; bases with no gene match: 7. The CDR3 sequence is CSARDNLAEFQYF. DNA of the CDR3: TGCAGTGCTAGAGACAACCTAGCGGAGTTTCAGTACTTC.

This clonotype was detected ten times or more. This chain joins TRBV4-1 and TRBJ2-3; 14 nucleotides line up with TRBD2. V trimming: 4 bases; J trimming: 4 bases; junction bases outside the gene matches: 10. This CDR3 contains 18 residues. CDR1 is MGHRA and CDR2 is YSYEKL in the germline V gene. This CDR3 is CASSLPYRLAGGPDTQYF. DNA for the CDR3: TGCGCCAGCAGCCTTCCATACCGACTAGCGGGGGGGCCAGATACGCAGTATTTT.

CDR3 in amino acids: CASRPPRGLGSYEQYF. CDR3 nucleotides: TGTGCCAGCAGACCCCCCAGGGGGCTTGGCTCCTACGAGCAGTACTTC. J is TRBJ2-7 and V is TRBV28; 8 bases line up with TRBD1. CDR1 and CDR2 from the germline V gene are MDHEN and SYDVKM. The CDR3 contains 16 residues. V was clipped by 6 bases and J by 0 bases; unmatched bases: 10.

This clonotype has a count of ten or more. This chain joins TRBV15 and TRBJ2-2; 8 bases match TRBD1. The V gene's germline CDR1 is LNHNV and CDR2 YYDKDF (reference sequence). The CDR3 consists of 13 residues. Germline trimming cut 10 bases from V and 6 bases from J; bases unmatched to any gene: 7. Here the CDR3 DNA reads TGTGCCATTCGAGCACAGGGGGCCGGGGAGCTGTTTTTT. This sequence encodes CAIRAQGAGELFF. The whole variable domain, remainder taken from reference TRBV15 and TRBJ2-2, is DAMVIQNPRYQVTQFGKPVTLSCSQTLNHNVMYWYQQKSSQAPKLLFHYYDKDFNNEADTPDNFQSRRPNTSFCFLDIRSPGLGDTAMYLCAIRAQGAGELFFGEGSRLTVL.

This clonotype was counted many times. The V call is TRBV10-3, the J call TRBJ2-7, with D tentatively TRBD1 (5 bases). The CDR3 has 12 amino acids. CDR1 ENHRY and CDR2 SYGVKD come from the germline V gene. V lost 4 bases and J 5 bases, leaving 9 bases between the germline ends. The CDR3: CAISVEGDEQYF. CDR3 bases: TGTGCCATCAGTGTTGAAGGGGACGAGCAGTACTTC.

This chain connects TRBV7-3 to TRBJ2-7, with 9 bases fitting TRBD2. The CDR3 totals 15 residues. Germline loops: CDR1 SGHTA, CDR2 FQGTGA. Germline trimming cut 3 bases from V and 2 bases from J; bases unmatched to any gene: 5. The CDR3 coding sequence is TGTGCCAGCAGCTTCGGAGCGGGGGGTACCTACGAGCAGTACTTC. Protein sequence: CASSFGAGGTYEQYF.

In this sample, this clonotype turned up many times. This chain uses TRBV5-1 with TRBJ2-3; 10 nucleotides line up with TRBD2. This CDR3 is built from 19 residues. Per germline, CDR1 SGHRS and CDR2 YFSETQ. V trimming: 2 bases; J trimming: 0 bases; junction bases outside the gene matches: 12. As DNA, the CDR3 is TGCGCCAGCAGCTTCGTAGCGGGGGGCTTTCGAGGAAGCACAGATACGCAGTATTTT. This translates into CASSFVAGGFRGSTDTQYF. Using reference TRBV5-1 and TRBJ2-3 for the parts outside the CDR3, the full variable domain is KAGVTQTPRYLIKTRGQQVTLSCSPISGHRSVSWYQQTPGQGLQFLFEYFSETQRNKGNFPGRFSGRQFSNSRSEMNVSTLELGDSALYLCASSFVAGGFRGSTDTQYFGPGTRLTVL.

This clonotype was counted only a few times. V gene TRBV5-6 combines with J gene TRBJ2-7; D remains ambiguous. Germline values: CDR1 SGHDT, CDR2 YYEEEE. This CDR3 is built from 13 residues. V lost 5 bases, J lost 3 bases, and 12 bases lay in between. CDR3 sequence: CASRSPHDYEQYF. DNA for the CDR3: TGTGCCAGCAGGTCACCACATGACTACGAGCAGTACTTC.

Ten or more counts support this clonotype. V is TRBV4-1 and J is TRBJ1-5, with 9 positions matching TRBD1. Losses at the gene ends were 2 bases for V and 2 bases for J; bases not matched to a gene: 7. The CDR3 extends over 17 amino acids. CDR1 is MGHRA, CDR2 YSYEKL, per germline. This CDR3 reads CASSQSQGQGGNQPQHF. Written as DNA, the CDR3 is TGCGCCAGCAGCCAATCCCAGGGACAGGGAGGCAATCAGCCCCAGCATTTT.

There are many counts of this clonotype. CDR3 region: CASSAGDATNEKLFF. The DNA of the CDR3 is TGTGCCAGCAGCGCAGGGGACGCAACTAATGAAAAACTGTTTTTT. The chain recombines TRBV6-2 or TRBV6-3 with TRBJ1-4; possibly TRBD1 for D (6 bases). Trimming left V 6 bases short and J 0 bases short, with 11 bases between. The germline V gene encodes CDR1 MNHEY and CDR2 SVGEGT. This CDR3 has 15 residues.